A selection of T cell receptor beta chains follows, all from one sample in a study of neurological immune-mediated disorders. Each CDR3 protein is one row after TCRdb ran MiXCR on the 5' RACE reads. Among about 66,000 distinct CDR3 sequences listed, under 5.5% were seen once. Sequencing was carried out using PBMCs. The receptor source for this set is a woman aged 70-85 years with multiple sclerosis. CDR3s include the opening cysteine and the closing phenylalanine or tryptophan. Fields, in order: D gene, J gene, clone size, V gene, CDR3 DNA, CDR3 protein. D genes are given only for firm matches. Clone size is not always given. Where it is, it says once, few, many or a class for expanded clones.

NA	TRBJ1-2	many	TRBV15	TGTGCCACCAGTGACAGGACTGGCTACACCTTC	CATSDRTGYTF
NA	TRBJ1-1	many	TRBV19	TGTGCCAGTAGTTCCGGTGGAGCATACACTGAAGCTTTCTTT	CASSSGGAYTEAFF
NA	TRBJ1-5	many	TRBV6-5	TGTGCCAGCCGAGCCGGGAGAGGGAATCAGCCCCAGCATTTT	CASRAGRGNQPQHF
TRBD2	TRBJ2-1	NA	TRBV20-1	TGCAGTGCTAGACCTCGACTAGCGGGAGTAATTCGTGAGCAGTTCTTC	CSARPRLAGVIREQFF
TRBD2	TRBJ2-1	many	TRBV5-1	TGCGCCAGCAGCCAGAGCTCTAGCGGCTACAATGAGCAGTTCTTC	CASSQSSSGYNEQFF
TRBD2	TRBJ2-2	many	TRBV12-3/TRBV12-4	TGTGCCAGCGAATCCGGGACTAGGGGCACCGGGGAGCTGTTTTTT	CASESGTRGTGELFF
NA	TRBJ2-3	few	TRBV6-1	TGTGCCAGCAGGGGAAGGGGGGCTAGCACAGATACGCAGTATTTT	CASRGRGASTDTQYF
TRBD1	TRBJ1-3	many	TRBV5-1	TGCGCCAGCAGCGAGGGACAGGGAGGAAACACCATATATTTT	CASSEGQGGNTIYF
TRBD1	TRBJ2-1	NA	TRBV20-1	TGCAGTGCTAGAGCGGACAGGGTCGGCGAGCAGTTCTTC	CSARADRVGEQFF
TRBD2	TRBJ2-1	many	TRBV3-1	TGTGCCAGCAGCCAAGAAACTAGCGGATACAATGAGCAGTTCTTC	CASSQETSGYNEQFF
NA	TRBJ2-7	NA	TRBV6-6	TGTGCCAGCAGTTACAGAGACTACGAGCAGTACTTC	CASSYRDYEQYF
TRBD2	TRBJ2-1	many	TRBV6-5	TGTGCCAGCAGGGGACGGGAGGGATCTCTGGACAATGAGCAGTTCTTC	CASRGREGSLDNEQFF
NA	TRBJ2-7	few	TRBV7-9	TGTGCCAGCAGCTTAGGGACACCTCGGATGGATGACGAGCAGTACTTC	CASSLGTPRMDDEQYF
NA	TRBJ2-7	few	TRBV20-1	TGCAGTGCTCCCCAGGTCGGGATGTCAGACGAGCAGTACTTC	CSAPQVGMSDEQYF
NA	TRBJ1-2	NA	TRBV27	TGTGCCAGCAGTTTGGGGGGAGCGATAGGCGGCTACACCTTC	CASSLGGAIGGYTF
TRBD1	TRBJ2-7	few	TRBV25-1	TGTGCCAGCAGCCCGGACAGGGGAGTAACCTACGAGCAGTACTTC	CASSPDRGVTYEQYF
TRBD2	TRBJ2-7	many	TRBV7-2	TGTGCCAGCAGCTCCCGTCCCGGGACTAGGACCTACACTATATACGAGCAGTACTTC	CASSSRPGTRTYTIYEQYF
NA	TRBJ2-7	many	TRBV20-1	TGCAGTGCTAGGTCTCACATTGCCCCCTACGAGCAGTACTTC	CSARSHIAPYEQYF
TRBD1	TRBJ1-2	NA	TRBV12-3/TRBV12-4	TGTGCCAGCAGTATGGGGACAGAGAGACGCTTC	CASSMGTERRF
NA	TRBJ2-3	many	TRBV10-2	TGCGCCAGCAGTGTGTGGGACCCCGGAGATACGCAGTATTTT	CASSVWDPGDTQYF
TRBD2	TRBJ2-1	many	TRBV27	TGTGCCAGCAGCTCCCCGGGACTAGCATATCCCTACAATGAGCAGTTCTTC	CASSSPGLAYPYNEQFF
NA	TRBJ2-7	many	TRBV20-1	TGCAGTGCTCCCGGTATACCGGGAGCCGACGTAGAGCAGTACTTC	CSAPGIPGADVEQYF
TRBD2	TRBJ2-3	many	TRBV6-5	TGTGCCAGCAGTTGGGGACTAGCGGGAGGTCCAGATACGCAGTATTTT	CASSWGLAGGPDTQYF
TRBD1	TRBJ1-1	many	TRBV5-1	TGCGCCAGCAGCTCGGGACAGGGGAACACTGAAGCTTTCTTT	CASSSGQGNTEAFF
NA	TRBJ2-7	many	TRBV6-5	TGTGCCAGCAGTCGGACAGTACTAAACGAGCAGTACTTC	CASSRTVLNEQYF
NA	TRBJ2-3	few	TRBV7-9	TGTGCCAGCAGCACCTGGACTATCACAGATACGCAGTATTTT	CASSTWTITDTQYF
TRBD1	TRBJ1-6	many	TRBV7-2	TGTGCCAGCAGCTCGTCCGGGACAGGAGTAGGTTCACCCCTCCACTTT	CASSSSGTGVGSPLHF
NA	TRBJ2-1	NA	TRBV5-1	TGCGCCAGCAGCTCGATACAGGGATATAGGGATGAGCAGTTCTTC	CASSSIQGYRDEQFF
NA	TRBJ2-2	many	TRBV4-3	TGCGCCAGCAGGGCAACCGGGACAAGGGCCGGGGAGCTGTTTTTT	CASRATGTRAGELFF
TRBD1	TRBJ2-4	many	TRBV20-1	TGCAGTGCCACCCGAGACAGGGGGCTCGGGGTAGCCAAAAACATTCAGTACTTC	CSATRDRGLGVAKNIQYF
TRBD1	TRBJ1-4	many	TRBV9	TGTGCCAGCAGCCCAAACACAGGGGGATCTAATGAAAAACTGTTTTTT	CASSPNTGGSNEKLFF
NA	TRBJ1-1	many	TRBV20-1	TGCAGTGCTAGAGATCGTAGCAGAATGAACACTGAAGCTTTCTTT	CSARDRSRMNTEAFF
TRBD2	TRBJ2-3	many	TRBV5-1	TGCGCCAGCAGCTGGAGCGGGAGTCGGGGGACAGATACGCAGTATTTT	CASSWSGSRGTDTQYF
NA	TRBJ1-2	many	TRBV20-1	TGCAGTGCCTCGGGGAGGAGCTATGGCTACACCTTC	CSASGRSYGYTF
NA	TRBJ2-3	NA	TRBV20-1	TGCAGTGCTAGGGGTCCCCCCACAGATACGCAGTATTTT	CSARGPPTDTQYF
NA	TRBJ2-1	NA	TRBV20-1	TGCAGTGCTAGTACGGGGGATCTGTACAATGAGCAGTTCTTC	CSASTGDLYNEQFF
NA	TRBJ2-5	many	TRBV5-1	TGCGCCAGCAGCCCCGGAGTCCAAGAGACCCAGTACTTC	CASSPGVQETQYF
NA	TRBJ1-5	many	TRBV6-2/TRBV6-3	TGTGCCAGCAGTTACACAGCGTCAGGGCGGGAGCCCCAGCATTTT	CASSYTASGREPQHF
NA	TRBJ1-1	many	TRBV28	TGTGCCAGCAGTCCGCCCCTTCAGACAAACCAAGCTTTCTTT	CASSPPLQTNQAFF
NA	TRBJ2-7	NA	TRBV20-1	TGCAGTGCTAGAGAGAGGCGTCCCTACGAGCAGTACTTC	CSARERRPYEQYF
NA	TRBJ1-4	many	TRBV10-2	TGCGCCAGCAGTCCCCCCGGGACTATCAAGGAAAAACTGTTTTTT	CASSPPGTIKEKLFF
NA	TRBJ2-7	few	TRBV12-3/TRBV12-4	TGTGCCAGCACCACCGGACACCCCTGGAAGCAGTACTTC	CASTTGHPWKQYF
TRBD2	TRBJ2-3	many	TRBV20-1	TGCAGTGCTAGAGGGAGGACTAGCGGGAGACCAGATACGCAGTATTTT	CSARGRTSGRPDTQYF
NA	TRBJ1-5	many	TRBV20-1	TGCAGTGCTAGAGGGGGAGGGGGCAATCAGCCCCAGCATTTT	CSARGGGGNQPQHF
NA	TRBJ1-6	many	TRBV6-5	TGTGCCAGCAGGACAGAGATTTATTCACCCCTCCACTTT	CASRTEIYSPLHF
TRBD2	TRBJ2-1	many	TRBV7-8	TGTGCCAGCAGCTTAGTAAGGACTAGCGGACACAATGAGCAGTTCTTC	CASSLVRTSGHNEQFF
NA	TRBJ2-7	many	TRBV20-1	TGCAGTGCTAGGGTACAATCCTACGAGCAGTACTTC	CSARVQSYEQYF
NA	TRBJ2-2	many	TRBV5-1	TGCGCCAGCAGCTCGGACAGCCGGCGAACGACCGGGGAGCTGTTTTTT	CASSSDSRRTTGELFF
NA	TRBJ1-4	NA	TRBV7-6	TGTGCCAGCAGCTTAGCCGAGTGGCCCGAAACTAATGAAAAACTGTTTTTT	CASSLAEWPETNEKLFF
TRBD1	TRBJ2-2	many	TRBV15	TGTGCCACCAGCCAGACCGGGACAGGGCACACCGGGGAGCTGTTTTTT	CATSQTGTGHTGELFF
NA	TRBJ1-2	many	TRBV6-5	TGTGCCAGCAGTTACAGGGGTGGCTACACCTTC	CASSYRGGYTF
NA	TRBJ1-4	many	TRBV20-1	TGCAGTGCTACCCCCCGGGGGGGTAGTGCAACTAATGAAAAACTGTTTTTT	CSATPRGGSATNEKLFF
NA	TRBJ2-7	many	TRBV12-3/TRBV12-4	TGTGCCAGCAGAGAACTTAACTCCTACGAGCAGTACTTC	CASRELNSYEQYF
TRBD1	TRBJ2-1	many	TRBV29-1	TGCAGCGTTGATGCTAGGACAGGACCGTACAATGAGCAGTTCTTC	CSVDARTGPYNEQFF
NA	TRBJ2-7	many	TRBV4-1	TGCGCCAGCAGCCAAGATCCGGGGGTCTACGAGCAGTACTTC	CASSQDPGVYEQYF